This T cell receptor beta chain was profiled in a study of OX40 agonist ivuxolimab in advanced cancers. Study summary: Dosing consisted of intravenous ivuxolimab at 0.01 to 10 mg/kg every 2 weeks. Prior anti-PD-1, anti-PD-L1 or anti-CTLA-4 therapy did not bar entry, and 40% had some.

Comments on this clone: Antigen unknown.

Libraries were prepared by immunoSEQ multiplex PCR; TCRdb keeps only in-frame clonotypes and omits some of them. The profile shows tens of thousands of clones, just under 95% of them singletons. Study observations and caveats: Within 6 weeks, CD4+ and CD8+ blood T cells expanded clonally at 0.1 to 3.0 mg/kg. CD8+ T cells were the subset that, on average, had more expanded clones than CD4+.

The CDR3 runs to 17 residues. In germline, CDR1 is GTSNPN, CDR2 SVGIG (reference sequence). V was clipped by 5 bases and J by 6 bases, with 29 bases between them. V is TRBV30 and J is TRBJ2-7; D gene uncertain. This sample comprised CD4+ or CD8+ T cells sorted from blood, obtained in a trial of the OX40 agonist ivuxolimab. The sequence was collected from an adult with an advanced solid tumor such as melanoma, head and neck, liver or kidney cancer. The CDR3 DNA is TGTGCCTGGTACGGACCGAATCTTTCTTGGGTTGCCTCCGAGCAGTACTTC. As protein: CAWYGPNLSWVASEQYF.